These T cell receptor beta chains were read from a single sample in a study of tumor-infiltrating lymphocytes in primary liver carcinoma. Each CDR3 protein is one row after TCRdb ran MiXCR on the multiplex PCR reads. The table has over 40,000 distinct CDR3 sequences, about 77% seen once. Material: liver tumor tissue from sampling region 5. These receptors were taken from a man aged 35-49 years with primary liver carcinoma and hepatitis B virus infection. Both conserved end residues are part of each CDR3. The order of the fields is D gene, V gene, clone size, J gene, CDR3 DNA, CDR3 protein. D genes are given only for firm matches. Some rows have no size entry. The others give once, few or many, or a class for an expanded clone.

TRBD2,TRBV7-9,NA,TRBJ2-1,TGTGCCAGCAGTTTAACGGGAGCGGGGGTTAAGCAGTTCTTC,CASSLTGAGVKQFF
NA,TRBV5-1,NA,TRBJ2-1,TGCACCAGCAGCTCCTACATGGGCGAGCAGTTCTTC,CTSSSYMGEQFF
NA,TRBV14,NA,TRBJ1-1,TGTGCCAGCAGTCAAGAGGTTCAGTTGTGGGCTTTCTTT,CASSQEVQLWAFF
TRBD2,TRBV10-1,many,TRBJ2-2,TGCGCCACTAGGGCTAGCGGGATCGTCGGGGAGCTGTTTTTT,CATRASGIVGELFF
NA,TRBV11-3,NA,TRBJ2-3,TGTGCCAGCAGCTTTAGCAGGCGGACAGATACGCAGTATTTT,CASSFSRRTDTQYF
NA,TRBV10-3,many,TRBJ1-4,TGTGCCATCAGTGAAAAAGGCAGGGGAGGATCGGGGAATGAAAAACTGTTTTTT,CAISEKGRGGSGNEKLFF
NA,TRBV28,many,TRBJ2-7,TGTGCCAGCAGTCCCCCAGGGCTAGCTTCCTACGAGCAGTACTTC,CASSPPGLASYEQYF
NA,TRBV5-5,NA,TRBJ1-4,TGTGCCAGCAGCTTGGAATGGATGGATGGAGAAAAACTGTTTTTT,CASSLEWMDGEKLFF
NA,TRBV28,many,TRBJ2-2,TGTGCCAGCATCCGGGACTTGAACACCGGGGAGCTGTTTTTT,CASIRDLNTGELFF
NA,TRBV11-3,NA,TRBJ2-7,TGTGCCAGCAGCTTAGAAGGCTGGGGCGGCCGCGAGCAGTACTTC,CASSLEGWGGREQYF
NA,TRBV28,NA,TRBJ2-1,TGTGCCAGCAGCTCGGGGCTCCGATTCAATGAGGAGTTCTTC,CASSSGLRFNEEFF
NA,TRBV29-1,NA,TRBJ2-4,TGCAGCGGGCTAAAAGTTGACAAAAACGTTCAGTACTTC,CSGLKVDKNVQYF
NA,TRBV13,NA,TRBJ2-5,TGTGACAGCAGCCATGACCAGGATGGGACCCAGTACTTC,CDSSHDQDGTQYF
NA,TRBV29-1,NA,TRBJ2-2,TGCAGCGTTGGGACTAACGCGGCGTACACCGGGGAGCTGTATTTT,CSVGTNAAYTGELYF
NA,TRBV12-3/TRBV12-4,NA,TRBJ2-7,TGTGCTAGCAGCTTATGGTTCTCCTACGAGCAGTACTTC,CASSLWFSYEQYF
NA,TRBV29-1,medium-sized,TRBJ1-1,TGCAGCGTCTCTCAGGGCAGGGCTGAAGCTTTCTTT,CSVSQGRAEAFF
NA,TRBV6-2/TRBV6-3,NA,TRBJ2-7,TGTGACAGCAGTCGCTACTCGACGTTCTACGATCAGTACTTC,CDSSRYSTFYDQYF
NA,TRBV29-1,NA,TRBJ1-1,TGCAGCGGTGCCCCAGGGTGGGGCATGAACACTGGAGCTTTCTTT,CSGAPGWGMNTGAFF
NA,TRBV7-8,once,TRBJ1-1,TGTGCCAGCAGCTTACTAGGGTTAGGGACTGAAGCTTTCTTT,CASSLLGLGTEAFF
NA,TRBV28,NA,TRBJ2-2,TGTGGCAGCAGTAGGGGAATAGGCAACACCGGGGAGCTGTATTTT,CGSSRGIGNTGELYF
NA,TRBV28,NA,TRBJ2-3,TGTGCCAGCAGTTTGCTCAGCACTTCCACAGATACACAGTATTTT,CASSLLSTSTDTQYF
NA,TRBV29-1,NA,TRBJ2-7,TGCAGCGCGGGGTGGGGTAATCACGAGCAGCACTTT,CSAGWGNHEQHF
NA,TRBV6-2/TRBV6-3,many,TRBJ1-5,TGTGCCAGCAGTTACGGGGCAGGGTCCGGGACTCAGCCCCAGCATTTT,CASSYGAGSGTQPQHF
NA,TRBV6-2/TRBV6-3,NA,TRBJ2-5,TGTGCCAGCAGTTTCGGGACATCCGAGAAAAAGTGGGGCCAGTATTTC,CASSFGTSEKKWGQYF
TRBD2,TRBV30,NA,TRBJ2-7,TGTGCCTGGAGTGACGGGACTAGCTTGTACTTC,CAWSDGTSLYF
NA,TRBV11-2,NA,TRBJ2-2,TGTGCCACCGGCCCGGGGCTGGTTTGGGAAAACACCGGGGAGCTGTTTTTT,CATGPGLVWENTGELFF
TRBD2,TRBV6-2/TRBV6-3,NA,TRBJ2-7,TGTGCCAGCCGTTACCCGACTAGCACCTACGAGCAGTACTTC,CASRYPTSTYEQYF
NA,TRBV11-2,NA,TRBJ1-2,TGTGCCAGCAGCTTAGGTCGGCAGAGCTATGGCTACACCTTC,CASSLGRQSYGYTF
NA,TRBV11-2,NA,TRBJ2-3,TGTACCAGCAGCTTATTCGCGGCCGAGGTCAGCACAGATACACAGTATTTT,CTSSLFAAEVSTDTQYF
NA,TRBV5-6,NA,TRBJ1-2,TGTGCCAGTAGCTCCCCCGACAGGATTGTCAACTATGGCTACACCTTC,CASSSPDRIVNYGYTF
TRBD2,TRBV4-3,NA,TRBJ2-7,TGCGCCAGCAGCCAAGGACTAGCGGGATTATACGAGCAGTACTTC,CASSQGLAGLYEQYF